A single sample is the source of the 9 T cell receptor beta chains below, sequenced in a study of blood T cells in healthy people across ages. A second PCR, run for roughly 7 to 12 cycles, used a sample-barcoded 5' primer plus a J-beta primer mix. TCRdb re-derived calls from the 5' RACE reads in MiXCR, one entry per CDR3 protein. The sample lists about 680,000 distinct CDR3 sequences; around 45% were seen once. Sequencing was done on a sample of blood. The receptor set was obtained from a woman in her sixties or seventies in good health.

This chain connects TRBV7-3 to TRBJ2-7, with D unresolved. With the DNA end fitting TRBJ2-5 better, the J assignment may be wrong. The CDR3 extends over 14 amino acids. Germline loops: CDR1 SGHTA, CDR2 FQGTGA. The CDR3 coding sequence is TGTGCCAGCAGCCTTCAACCCGATGGGGAGACCCAGTACTTC. Translation gives CASSLQPDGETQYF.

This rearrangement joins TRBV7-2 to TRBJ2-4; 13 positions match TRBD2. With the DNA end fitting TRBJ2-7 better, the J assignment may be wrong. In germline, CDR1 is SGHTA, CDR2 FQGNSA. This CDR3 comprises 15 residues. The CDR3 nucleotides are TGTGCCAGCAGCTTATGGACTAGCGGGAGCTACGAGCAGTACTTC. Translated: CASSLWTSGSYEQYF.

This clonotype was counted many times. The J gene is TRBJ2-3, the V gene TRBV20-1; 7 nucleotides match TRBD1. V gave up 3 bases and J gave up 1 base; unmatched junction bases: 4. Germline V lookup: CDR1 DFQATT, CDR2 SNEGSKA (reference sequence). The CDR3 is 14 amino acids. CDR3 loop: CSASYGTGTDTQYF. CDR3 bases: TGCAGTGCTAGTTATGGGACAGGCACAGATACGCAGTATTTT.

The chain uses TRBV7-2 and TRBJ1-5; D is ambiguous. This CDR3 region has 15 residues. Deletions cut 2 bases from V and 1 base from J, with 9 bases between. Germline CDR1 is SGHTA and CDR2 is FQGNSA. The CDR3 nucleotides read TGTGCCAGCAGCTTATCAGTCCCCAGCAATCAGCCCCAGCATTTT. It is translated as CASSLSVPSNQPQHF. The whole variable domain, remainder taken from reference TRBV7-2 and TRBJ1-5, is GAGVSQSPSNKVTEKGKDVELRCDPISGHTALYWYRQSLGQGLEFLIYFQGNSAPDKSGLPSDRFSAERTGGSVSTLTIQRTQQEDSAVYLCASSLSVPSNQPQHFGDGTRLSIL.

The chain couples TRBV27 to TRBJ2-4; D unclear. The CDR3 covers 15 residues. Germline V gene lookup returns CDR1 MNHEY and CDR2 SMNVEV (reference sequence). V lost 4 bases, J lost 0 bases, and 10 bases lay in between. The CDR3 region has the DNA TGTGCCAGCAGTTCCTCCAGACTAGCCAAAAACATTCAGTACTTC. Translated: CASSSSRLAKNIQYF.

This clonotype was picked up a small number of times. The genes are TRBV6-2 or TRBV6-3 and TRBJ2-3; a possible D gene is TRBD2 (6 bases). This CDR3 region has 16 residues. V was cut by 0 bases and J by 6 bases, with 16 bases left in between. Per germline, CDR1 MNHEY and CDR2 SVGEGT. CDR3 nucleotides: TGTGCCAGCAGTTACTCGGGGGGTTCTTCGGAGGATACGCAGTATTTT. Residues: CASSYSGGSSEDTQYF.

This clonotype was observed a few times. The chain has TRBV28 and TRBJ2-1, with TRBD1 matching over 11 bases. CDR1 is MDHEN, CDR2 SYDVKM, per germline. The V gene end was trimmed by 11 bases and the J gene end by 8 bases; junction bases not matched to a gene: 11. CDR3 length equals 14 residues. In nucleotides, the CDR3 is TGTGCCGCCGCGGGGACAGGGGGACGGGATGAGCAGTTCTTC. Its translation: CAAAGTGGRDEQFF.

The chain recombines TRBV2 with TRBJ2-3; D not resolved. V lost 4 bases, J lost 6 bases, and 14 bases lay in between. The CDR3 runs to 14 residues. Looked up from germline, CDR1 is SNHLY and CDR2 is FYNNEI. The CDR3 is CASSGQLEDDTQYF. The CDR3 region has the DNA TGTGCCAGCAGTGGGCAGCTCGAGGACGATACGCAGTATTTT.

The chain's CDR3 is CASSTDRSSGNTIYF. The CDR3 DNA sequence: TGCGCCAGCAGCACGGACCGAAGCTCTGGAAACACCATATATTTT. The J gene is TRBJ1-3, the V gene TRBV5-1; D not resolved. V was cut by 4 bases and J by 0 bases, with 11 bases left in between. Germline V gene sequence: CDR1 SGHRS, CDR2 YFSETQ. There are 15 residues in the CDR3.